Shown below are 9 T cell receptor beta chains from a single sample sequenced in a study of T-cell reconstitution after alpha-beta-depleted transplantation in children. TCRbeta library preparation incorporated unique molecular identifiers. Via MiXCR, TCRdb re-called the PCR reads, giving one row per CDR3 protein. Here the sample spans approximately 980,000 distinct CDR3 sequences, about 29% being singletons. The sample here was PBMCs, mostly from graft donor cells, taken 360 days after TCRalphabeta/CD19-depleted stem cell transplant. The source of these receptors is a boy in the first two years of life who had a stem cell transplant for SCID, so the T cells may come from the graft donor.

The chain employs TRBV20-1 and TRBJ2-7; either TRBD1 or TRBD2 may supply D (5 bases each). In germline, CDR1 is DFQATT, CDR2 SNEGSKA (reference sequence). Between the trimmed V and J ends, which lost 6 bases and 2 bases, there was a span of 11 bases. This CDR3 contains 12 residues. Here the CDR3 reads CSAGTDTYEQYF. DNA for the CDR3: TGCAGTGCCGGGACGGATACCTACGAGCAGTACTTC.

This chain connects TRBV9 to TRBJ2-5, with TRBD2 as a possible D gene (6 bases). Germline V gene data show CDR1 as SGDLS and CDR2 as YYNGEE. V gave up 8 bases and J gave up 5 bases, with 19 bases separating them. This CDR3 has 14 amino acids. CDR3 sequence: CARSPRLVGETQYF. In DNA, the CDR3 is TGTGCCAGAAGCCCCCGACTAGTTGGCGAGACCCAGTACTTC.

The chain combines TRBV20-1 with TRBJ2-2; D ambiguous. The CDR3 covers 13 residues. The germline V and J ends were trimmed by 2 bases and 4 bases, with 8 bases remaining between them. Per germline, CDR1 DFQATT and CDR2 SNEGSKA (reference sequence). The CDR3: CSARPSGTGELFF. The CDR3 bases are TGCAGTGCTAGACCGTCGGGCACCGGGGAGCTGTTTTTT.

This chain connects TRBV5-1 to TRBJ1-1; D uncertain. Germline assignment: CDR1 SGHRS and CDR2 YFSETQ. CDR3 length equals 13 residues. The ends were cut back, 1 base at V and 1 base at J, with 5 bases in the middle. The CDR3 sequence is CASSLNWNTEAFF. CDR3 in DNA: TGCGCCAGCAGCTTGAATTGGAACACTGAAGCTTTCTTT.

The chain is built from TRBV9 and TRBJ2-1; TRBD1 might be the D (5 bases). This CDR3 has 16 amino acids. The germline V gene has CDR1 SGDLS and CDR2 YYNGEE. V was trimmed by 4 bases and J by 8 bases, leaving 22 bases between them. CDR3 protein: CASSPYPLRTSDEQFF. CDR3 bases: TGTGCCAGCAGCCCGTACCCTCTGCGGACATCTGATGAGCAGTTCTTC.

The chain links TRBV5-1 to TRBJ1-2; D possibly corresponds to TRBD1 (5 bases). The germline V and J ends were trimmed by 1 base and 6 bases, with 13 bases remaining between them. This CDR3 contains 14 residues. From germline, CDR1 is SGHRS and CDR2 YFSETQ. DNA of the CDR3: TGCGCCAGCAGCTTGCAGGGTACAGAGGATGGCTACACCTTC. It specifies CASSLQGTEDGYTF.

The chain combines TRBV5-1 with TRBJ2-3; D might be TRBD1 (5 bases). Germline CDR1 is SGHRS and CDR2 is YFSETQ. The CDR3 covers 15 residues. Trimming removed 0 bases at V and 3 bases at J, with 11 bases between. The CDR3 bases are TGCGCCAGCAGCTTGGAGGGGTTTAGAACAGATACGCAGTATTTT. This translates into CASSLEGFRTDTQYF.

This clonotype was seen a few times. This chain links TRBV12-3 or TRBV12-4 with TRBJ1-3, with a weak D call TRBD1 (5 bases). V was shortened by 11 bases and J by 0 bases, with 14 bases between the two germline ends. This CDR3 spans 14 amino acids. In DNA, the CDR3 is TGTGCCGCCGGGCAGGGTAGCTCTGGAAACACCATATATTTT. It yields the protein CAAGQGSSGNTIYF.

A single count supports this clonotype. The rearrangement joins TRBV20-1 to TRBJ1-5; D ambiguous. There are 12 residues in the CDR3. Looked up from germline, CDR1 is DFQATT and CDR2 is SNEGSKA (reference sequence). V shed 2 bases and J shed 2 bases, with 4 bases lying between them. The CDR3 nucleotides are TGCAGTGCTAGACTCCGCAATCAGCCCCAGCATTTT. Translating gives CSARLRNQPQHF.